The 9 T cell receptor beta chains below all came from one sample that was sequenced in a study of cytomegalovirus exposure and HLA in healthy donors. Vbeta (60) and Jbeta (13) primers were used in the PCR. The method was immunoSEQ multiplex PCR; TCRdb's version includes in-frame clones alone and lacks a portion of them. In the table there are hundreds of thousands of clones, approximately 70% of which are singletons. The sample was PBMCs. These receptors were collected from a young woman in good health and CMV-seronegative.

This chain joins TRBV29-1 and TRBJ1-4; D is possibly TRBD1 (6 bases). V dropped 4 bases and J dropped 1 base, with 10 bases sitting between them. The CDR3 is 14 amino acids. Germline CDR1 and CDR2: SQVTM and ANQGSEA. The CDR3: CSVGQALTNEKLFF. The CDR3 nucleotides are TGCAGCGTTGGACAGGCCTTAACTAATGAAAAACTGTTTTTT.

V is TRBV19 and J is TRBJ2-2, with 15 positions matching TRBD2. J gave up 6 bases and V 6 bases, and 5 bases lay outside the gene matches. The length of the CDR3 is 16 residues. Germline V gene sequence: CDR1 LNHDA, CDR2 SQIVND (reference sequence). The CDR3 bases are TGTGCCAGTAGATTGGGACTAGCGGGGGGTTCCGGGGAGCTGTTTTTT. Its translation is CASRLGLAGGSGELFF. The whole variable domain, remainder taken from reference TRBV19 and TRBJ2-2, is DGGITQSPKYLFRKEGQNVTLSCEQNLNHDAMYWYRQDPGQGLRLIYYSQIVNDFQKGDIAEGYSVSREKKESFPLTVTSAQKNPTAFYLCASRLGLAGGSGELFFGEGSRLTVL.

This clone was counted a few times. The rearrangement uses TRBV7-9 and TRBJ2-1; 8 positions match TRBD2. The V gene end was trimmed by 5 bases and the J gene end by 0 bases; junction bases not matched to a gene: 9. Germline V gives CDR1 SEHNR, CDR2 FQNEAQ (reference sequence). The CDR3 consists of 17 residues. CDR3 bases: TGTGCCAGCAGCCCCCGGCTAGCGGGCCCCTCCTACAATGAGCAGTTCTTC. The encoded protein is CASSPRLAGPSYNEQFF.

This chain connects TRBV6-6 to TRBJ1-2; weak D call: TRBD1 (5 bases). CDR3 length equals 15 residues. CDR1 is MNHNY and CDR2 is SVGAGI in the germline V gene (reference sequence). Trimming cost V 0 bases and J 3 bases, with 11 bases left between them. This CDR3 is CASSYSAEGHYGYTF. For the CDR3, the DNA is TGTGCCAGCAGTTACTCGGCGGAGGGGCACTATGGCTACACCTTC.

This clone was counted a few times. V and J are TRBV28 and TRBJ1-5; D not resolved. CDR3 length: 13 residues. V lost 6 bases and J lost 3, with 9 bases in between. Looked up from germline, CDR1 is MDHEN and CDR2 is SYDVKM. The CDR3 reads CASRSGFNQPQHF. The CDR3 DNA is TGTGCCAGCAGGTCGGGTTTCAATCAGCCCCAGCATTTT.

The chain carries TRBV5-4 and TRBJ1-2, with unresolved D. The length of the CDR3 is 14 residues. V was cut by 1 base and J by 5 bases, with 12 bases left in between. Germline loops: CDR1 SGHNT, CDR2 YYREEE (reference sequence). The CDR3 region is CASSLRPWRYGYTF. For the CDR3, the DNA is TGTGCCAGCAGCTTGAGGCCGTGGAGGTATGGCTACACCTTC.

V gene TRBV14 combines with J gene TRBJ1-2, with D uncertain. CDR3 size: 14 residues. V gave up 1 base and J gave up 6 bases, with 12 bases separating them. The germline CDR1 and CDR2 sequences are SGHDN and FVKESK. The CDR3 DNA reads as TGTGCCAGCAGCCAAGTTGTAGGTGGAGATGGCTACACCTTC. This encodes CASSQVVGGDGYTF.

This clone was observed a handful of times. The V gene is TRBV7-3, the J gene TRBJ1-1; tentatively, D is TRBD1 (6 bases). CDR3 length: 12 amino acids. Germline V CDR1 and CDR2: SGHTA, FQGTGA. V lost 2 bases, J lost 7 bases, and 8 bases lay in between. The CDR3 sequence: CASSLVRGEAFF. The DNA for the CDR3 is TGTGCCAGCAGCTTAGTCAGGGGTGAAGCTTTCTTT.

The chain joins TRBV6-1 to TRBJ2-7; a possible D gene is TRBD2 (6 bases). Trimming took 3 bases from V and 11 from J, leaving 11 bases between them. This CDR3 is built from 11 residues. Germline assignment: CDR1 MNHNS and CDR2 SASEGT. The CDR3 spells CASSELGEEYF. The CDR3 DNA is TGTGCCAGCAGTGAGTTAGGGGAGGAGTACTTC.